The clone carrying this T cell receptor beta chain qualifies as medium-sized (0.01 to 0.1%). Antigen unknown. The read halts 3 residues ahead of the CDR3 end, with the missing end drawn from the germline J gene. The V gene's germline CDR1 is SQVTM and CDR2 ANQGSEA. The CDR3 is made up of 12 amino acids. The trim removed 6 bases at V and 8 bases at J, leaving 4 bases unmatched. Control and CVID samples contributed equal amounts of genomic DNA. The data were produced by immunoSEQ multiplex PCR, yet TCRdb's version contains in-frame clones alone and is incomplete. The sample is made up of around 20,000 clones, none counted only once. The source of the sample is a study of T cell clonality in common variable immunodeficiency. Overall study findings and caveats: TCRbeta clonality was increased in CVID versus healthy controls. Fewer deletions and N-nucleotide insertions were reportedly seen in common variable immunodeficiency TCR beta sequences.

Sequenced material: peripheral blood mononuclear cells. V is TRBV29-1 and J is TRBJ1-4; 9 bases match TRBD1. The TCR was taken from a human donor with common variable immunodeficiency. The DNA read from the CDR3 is TGCAGCGTGAAGGACAGGGGCGAAAAA. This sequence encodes CSVKDRGEK. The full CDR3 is CSVKDRGEKLFF.